This T cell receptor beta chain was captured in a study of T cell responses to AZD1222 COVID-19 vaccine. Study observations and caveats: Females made up more of the donors, who were largely white British, and clonal diversity may have come out too low. The repertoires were collected only after the peak T cell response.

Libraries were prepared by immunoSEQ multiplex PCR; TCRdb keeps only in-frame clonotypes and omits some of them. The sample records some 120,000 clones, around 92% being singletons. This CDR3 has 12 amino acids. The germline V and J ends were trimmed by 8 bases and 2 bases, with 9 bases remaining between them. The germline V gene encodes CDR1 MDHEN and CDR2 SYDVKM. Comment on this clone: The antigen remains unidentified.

Sequences were derived from peripheral blood, sampled 28 days after the second AZD1222 dose. This receptor was identified in an adult who received the AZD1222 COVID-19 vaccine. This chain connects TRBV28 to TRBJ1-2; tentative D call: TRBD1 (6 bases). In DNA form, the CDR3 reads TGTGCCAGCGGGGGGGGCAACTATGGCTACACCTTC. Translated, it gives CASGGGNYGYTF.